This TCR beta chain appears in the sequencing data of a study of T cell responses to AZD1222 COVID-19 vaccine. Clones were read by immunoSEQ multiplex PCR, and TCRdb kept only the in-frame ones, dropping some. The sample lists over 120,000 clones; about 93% were seen once. The sample consisted of peripheral blood, taken on day 0 of AZD1222 vaccination. This receptor was identified in an adult in good health.

The CDR3, as DNA: TGTGCCACCAGCAGAGACAGGGCCGCCCTGAACACTGAAGCTTTCTTT. The encoded protein is CATSRDRAALNTEAFF. J is TRBJ1-1 and V is TRBV15; the D gene is possibly TRBD1 (5 bases). The CDR3 totals 16 residues. The germline CDR1 and CDR2 sequences are LNHNV and YYDKDF (reference sequence). Trimming left V 0 bases short and J 0 bases short, with 11 bases between.